This T cell receptor (beta chain) was sequenced in a study of blood T cell repertoires in COVID-19. TCRdb's copy holds only in-frame clones and misses some; the assay was immunoSEQ multiplex PCR. The top ten hold roughly 1.2% of the sample, which has about 400,000 clones, about 90% seen once. V was pared by 7 bases and J by 5 bases, with 9 bases between. The CDR3 has 12 residues. Germline V gene sequence: CDR1 LNHDA, CDR2 SQIVND (reference sequence). The TCR sequence derives from a man aged 35 to 55 with acute or convalescent COVID-19. Sequencing was performed on peripheral blood. This chain joins TRBV19 and TRBJ1-5; D is undetermined. CDR3 in amino acids: CASNGEYQPQHF. CDR3 in DNA: TGTGCCAGTAATGGGGAGTATCAGCCCCAGCATTTT.